A single sample is the source of the 2 T cell receptor beta chains below, sequenced in a study of T-cell memory formation after mild COVID-19 (dated by TCRdb to about 2021). Receptors were amplified or captured by 5' RACE. These reads were obtained on an Illumina NovaSeq 6000. Through fastp at Q25 and MiXCR, TCRdb rebuilt clones from the public reads, retaining in-frame beta chains. Here each entry gathers all rows of one CDR3 protein and keeps the most common genes and DNA. Counted in this sample were about 140,000 distinct CDR3 sequences; more than 14% of them appeared once. Of the sample, roughly 13% falls within the top ten clones. Sequencing was done on a sample of PBMCs or a T cell subset sorted from them (not recorded which). The source is an adult woman who had mild COVID-19 (a few samples of this study predate the infection). The sample titles of this study are shuffled in the database, so cell type and time point are left out; the donor was told from shared clones.

The J gene is TRBJ2-7, the V gene TRBV12-3 or TRBV12-4, with 7 bases lining up with TRBD2. Losses at the gene ends were 5 bases for V and 6 bases for J; bases not matched to a gene: 10. The length of the CDR3 is 14 residues. The CDR3 nucleotides are TGTGCCAGCAGTGTGACGGGGGGTCGGGGCGAGCAGTACTTC. It specifies CASSVTGGRGEQYF.

Only a few counts were recorded for this clonotype. The V and J genes are TRBV13 and TRBJ2-2; TRBD1 or TRBD2 may be the D gene (5 bases each). V lost 3 bases, J lost 4 bases, and 12 bases lay in between. Germline V CDR1 and CDR2: PRHDT, FYEKMQ (reference sequence). CDR3 length: 15 amino acids. The CDR3 sequence is CASSFGARGTGELFF. The DNA for the CDR3 is TGTGCCAGCAGCTTCGGGGCCAGAGGCACCGGGGAGCTGTTTTTT.